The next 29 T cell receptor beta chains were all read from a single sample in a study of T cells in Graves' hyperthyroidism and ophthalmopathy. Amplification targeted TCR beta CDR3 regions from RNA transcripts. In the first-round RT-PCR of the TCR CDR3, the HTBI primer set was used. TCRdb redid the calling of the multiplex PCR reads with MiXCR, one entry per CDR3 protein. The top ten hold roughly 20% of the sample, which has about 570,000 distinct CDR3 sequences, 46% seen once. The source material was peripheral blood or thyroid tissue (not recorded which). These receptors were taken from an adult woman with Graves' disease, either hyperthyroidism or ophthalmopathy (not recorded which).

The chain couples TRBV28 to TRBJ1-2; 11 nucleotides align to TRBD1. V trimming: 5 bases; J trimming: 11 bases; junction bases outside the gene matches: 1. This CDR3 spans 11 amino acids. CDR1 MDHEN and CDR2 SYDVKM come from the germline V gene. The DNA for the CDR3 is TGTGCCAGCAGTGGGACAGGGGGTTACACCTTC. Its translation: CASSGTGGYTF.

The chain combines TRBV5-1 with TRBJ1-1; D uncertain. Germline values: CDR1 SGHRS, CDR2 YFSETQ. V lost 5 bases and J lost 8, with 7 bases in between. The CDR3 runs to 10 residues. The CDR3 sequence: CASRAGEAFF. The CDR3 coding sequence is TGCGCCAGCAGAGCGGGAGAAGCTTTCTTT.

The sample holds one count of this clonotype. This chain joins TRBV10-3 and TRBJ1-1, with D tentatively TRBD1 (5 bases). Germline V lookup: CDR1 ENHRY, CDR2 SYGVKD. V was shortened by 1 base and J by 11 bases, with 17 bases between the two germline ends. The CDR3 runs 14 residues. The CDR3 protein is CAISELRGRLRAFF. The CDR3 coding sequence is TGTGCCATCAGTGAGTTGAGGGGCAGGTTGAGGGCTTTCTTT.

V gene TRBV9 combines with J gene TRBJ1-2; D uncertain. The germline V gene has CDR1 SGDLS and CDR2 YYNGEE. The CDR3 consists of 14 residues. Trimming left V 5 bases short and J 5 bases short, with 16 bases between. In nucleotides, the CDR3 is TGTGCCAGCAGTCCCATGGTGGCCAATTATGGCTACACCTTC. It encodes CASSPMVANYGYTF.

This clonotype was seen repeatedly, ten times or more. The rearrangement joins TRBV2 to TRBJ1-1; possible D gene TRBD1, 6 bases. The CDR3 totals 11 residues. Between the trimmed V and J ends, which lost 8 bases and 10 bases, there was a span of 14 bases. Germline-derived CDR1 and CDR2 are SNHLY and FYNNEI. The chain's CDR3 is CASGVGGGAFF. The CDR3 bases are TGTGCCAGCGGTGTAGGGGGGGGAGCTTTCTTT.

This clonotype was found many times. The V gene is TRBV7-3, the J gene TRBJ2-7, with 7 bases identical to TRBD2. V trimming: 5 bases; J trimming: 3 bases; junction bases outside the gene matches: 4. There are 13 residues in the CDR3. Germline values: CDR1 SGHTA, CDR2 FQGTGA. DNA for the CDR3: TGTGCCAGCAGCCCACGGGGGGACTACGAGCAGTACTTC. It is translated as CASSPRGDYEQYF. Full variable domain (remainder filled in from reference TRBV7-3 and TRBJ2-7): GAGVSQTPSNKVTEKGKYVELRCDPISGHTALYWYRQSLGQGPEFLIYFQGTGAADDSGLPNDRFFAVRPEGSVSTLKIQRTERGDSAVYLCASSPRGDYEQYFGPGTRLTVT.

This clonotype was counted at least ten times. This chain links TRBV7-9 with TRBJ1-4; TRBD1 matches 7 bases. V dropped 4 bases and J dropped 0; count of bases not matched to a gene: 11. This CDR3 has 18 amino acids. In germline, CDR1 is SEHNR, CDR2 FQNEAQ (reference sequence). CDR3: CASSWGRGQRATNEKLFF. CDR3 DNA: TGTGCCAGCAGCTGGGGTAGGGGACAGCGTGCAACTAATGAAAAACTGTTTTTT.

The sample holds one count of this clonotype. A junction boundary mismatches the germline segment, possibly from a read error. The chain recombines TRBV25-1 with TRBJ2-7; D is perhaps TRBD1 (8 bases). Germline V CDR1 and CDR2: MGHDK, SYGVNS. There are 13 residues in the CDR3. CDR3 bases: TGTGCCAGCAGCGGAGGACAGGGAGGGACTACTTCCTTC. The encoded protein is CASSGGQGGTTSF.

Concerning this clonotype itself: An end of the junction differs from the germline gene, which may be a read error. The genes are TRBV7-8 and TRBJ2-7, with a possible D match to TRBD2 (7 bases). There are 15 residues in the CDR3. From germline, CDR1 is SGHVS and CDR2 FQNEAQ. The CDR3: CASSLGPPGGYEQCF. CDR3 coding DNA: TGTGCCAGCAGCCTCGGACCTCCGGGGGGCTACGAGCAGTGCTTC.

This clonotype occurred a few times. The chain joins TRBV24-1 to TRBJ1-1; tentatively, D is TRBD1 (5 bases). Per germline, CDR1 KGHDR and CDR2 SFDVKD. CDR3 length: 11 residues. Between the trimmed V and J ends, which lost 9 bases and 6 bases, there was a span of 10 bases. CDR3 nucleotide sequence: TGTGCCACCCGGGCGGGGCCTGAAGCTTTCTTT. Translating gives CATRAGPEAFF.

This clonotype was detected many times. The DNA for the CDR3 is TGTGCCAGCAGCTTAAGGACAGAGGGCTACACCTTC. This sequence encodes CASSLRTEGYTF. V usage is TRBV7-8 and J usage is TRBJ1-2, with D perhaps TRBD1 (6 bases). Looked up from germline, CDR1 is SGHVS and CDR2 is FQNEAQ. The CDR3 is 12 residues long. V was trimmed by 2 bases and J by 8 bases, leaving 9 bases between them. The variable domain in full, with the rest retrieved from reference TRBV7-8 and TRBJ1-2, is GAGVSQSPRYKVAKRGQDVALRCDPISGHVSLFWYQQALGQGPEFLTYFQNEAQLDKSGLPSDRFFAERPEGSVSTLKIQRTQQEDSAVYLCASSLRTEGYTFGSGTRLTVV.

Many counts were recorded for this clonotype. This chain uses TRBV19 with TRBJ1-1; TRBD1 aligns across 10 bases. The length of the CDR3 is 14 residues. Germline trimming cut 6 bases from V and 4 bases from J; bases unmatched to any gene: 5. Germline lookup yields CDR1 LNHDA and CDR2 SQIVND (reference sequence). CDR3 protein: CASSYGQGVTEAFF. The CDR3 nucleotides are TGTGCCAGTAGCTACGGACAGGGGGTCACTGAAGCTTTCTTT. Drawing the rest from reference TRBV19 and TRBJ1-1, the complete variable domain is DGGITQSPKYLFRKEGQNVTLSCEQNLNHDAMYWYRQDPGQGLRLIYYSQIVNDFQKGDIAEGYSVSREKKESFPLTVTSAQKNPTAFYLCASSYGQGVTEAFFGQGTRLTVV.

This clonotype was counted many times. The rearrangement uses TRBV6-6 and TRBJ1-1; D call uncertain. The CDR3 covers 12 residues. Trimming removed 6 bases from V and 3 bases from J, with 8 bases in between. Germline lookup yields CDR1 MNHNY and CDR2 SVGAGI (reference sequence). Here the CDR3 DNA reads TGTGCCAGCAGCCCTAAGGACACTGAAGCTTTCTTT. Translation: CASSPKDTEAFF.

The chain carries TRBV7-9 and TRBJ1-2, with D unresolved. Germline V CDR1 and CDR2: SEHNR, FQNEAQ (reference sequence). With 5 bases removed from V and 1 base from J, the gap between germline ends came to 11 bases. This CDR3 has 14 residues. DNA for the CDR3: TGTGCCAGCAGCCAACATGGCGTTAACTATGGCTACACCTTC. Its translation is CASSQHGVNYGYTF.

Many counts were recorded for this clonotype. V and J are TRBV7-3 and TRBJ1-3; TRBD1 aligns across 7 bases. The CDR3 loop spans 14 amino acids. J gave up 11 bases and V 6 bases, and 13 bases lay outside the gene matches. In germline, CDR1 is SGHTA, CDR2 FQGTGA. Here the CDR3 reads CASREGQNVGSIYF. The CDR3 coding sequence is TGTGCCAGCAGAGAGGGACAGAACGTCGGGTCCATATATTTT.

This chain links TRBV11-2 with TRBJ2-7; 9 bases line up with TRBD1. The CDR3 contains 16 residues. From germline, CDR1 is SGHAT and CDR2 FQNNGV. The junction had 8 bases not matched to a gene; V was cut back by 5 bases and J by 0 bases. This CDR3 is CASSQQGQGNSYEQYF. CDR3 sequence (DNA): TGTGCCAGCAGCCAGCAGGGACAGGGAAACTCCTACGAGCAGTACTTC.

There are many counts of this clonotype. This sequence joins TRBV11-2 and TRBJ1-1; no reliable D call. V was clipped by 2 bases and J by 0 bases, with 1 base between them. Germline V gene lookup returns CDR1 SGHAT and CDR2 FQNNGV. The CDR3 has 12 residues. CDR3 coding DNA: TGTGCCAGCAGCTTAATGAACACTGAAGCTTTCTTT. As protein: CASSLMNTEAFF.

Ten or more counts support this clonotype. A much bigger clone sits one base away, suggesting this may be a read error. This chain's CDR3 is CASPRGVWGETQYF. CDR3 nucleotides: TGCGCCAGCCCCCGAGGGGTTTGGGGTGAGACCCAGTACTTC. The J gene is TRBJ2-5, the V gene TRBV10-2; possibly TRBD1 or TRBD2 for D (5 bases each). The ends were cut back, 8 bases at V and 5 bases at J, with 18 bases in the middle. Germline V lookup: CDR1 WSHSY, CDR2 SAAADI. CDR3 size: 14 residues.

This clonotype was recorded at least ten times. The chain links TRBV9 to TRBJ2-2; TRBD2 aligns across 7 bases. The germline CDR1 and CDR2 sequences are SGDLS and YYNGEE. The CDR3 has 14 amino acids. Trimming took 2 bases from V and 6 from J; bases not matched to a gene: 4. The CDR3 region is CASSVRLAAGELFF. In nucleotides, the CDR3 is TGTGCCAGCAGCGTTCGGCTAGCGGCCGGGGAGCTGTTTTTT.

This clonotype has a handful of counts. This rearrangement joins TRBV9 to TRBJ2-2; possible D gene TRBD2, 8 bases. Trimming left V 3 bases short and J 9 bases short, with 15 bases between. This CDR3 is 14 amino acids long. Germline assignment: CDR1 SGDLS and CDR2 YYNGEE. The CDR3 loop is CASSGSGTDRELFF. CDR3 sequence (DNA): TGTGCCAGCAGCGGTAGCGGGACAGATCGGGAGCTGTTTTTT.

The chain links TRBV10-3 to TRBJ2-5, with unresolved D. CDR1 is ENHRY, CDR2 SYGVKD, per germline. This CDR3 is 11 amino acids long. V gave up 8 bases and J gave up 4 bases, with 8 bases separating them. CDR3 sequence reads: CAIGWGETQYF. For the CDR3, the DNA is TGTGCCATCGGGTGGGGAGAGACCCAGTACTTC.

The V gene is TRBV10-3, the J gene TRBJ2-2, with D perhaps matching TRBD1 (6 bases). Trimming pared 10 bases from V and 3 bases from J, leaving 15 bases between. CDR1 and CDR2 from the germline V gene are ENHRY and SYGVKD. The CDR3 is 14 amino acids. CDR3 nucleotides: TGTGCCAGCAGAACACAGGGAGACACCGGGGAGCTGTTTTTT. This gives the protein CASRTQGDTGELFF.

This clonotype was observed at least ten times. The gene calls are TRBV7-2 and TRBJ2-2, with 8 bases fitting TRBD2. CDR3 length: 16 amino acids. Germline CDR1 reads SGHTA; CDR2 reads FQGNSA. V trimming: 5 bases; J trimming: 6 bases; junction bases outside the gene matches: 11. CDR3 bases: TGTGCCAGCAGCCGAGGGAGCGGGAGTTTATCCGGGGAGCTGTTTTTT. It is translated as CASSRGSGSLSGELFF.

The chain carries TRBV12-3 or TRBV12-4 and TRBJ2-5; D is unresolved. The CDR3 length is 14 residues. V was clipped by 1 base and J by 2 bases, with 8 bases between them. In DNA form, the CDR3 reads TGTGCCAGCAGTTTAGTAGGAATTCAAGAGACCCAGTACTTC. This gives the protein CASSLVGIQETQYF.

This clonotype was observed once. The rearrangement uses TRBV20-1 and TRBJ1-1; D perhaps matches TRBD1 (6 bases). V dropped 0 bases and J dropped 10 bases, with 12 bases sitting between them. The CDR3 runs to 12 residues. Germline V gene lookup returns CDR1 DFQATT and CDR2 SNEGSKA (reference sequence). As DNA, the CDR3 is TGCAGTGCTAGAGATTCGCCAGGGGCAGCTTTCTTT. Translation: CSARDSPGAAFF.

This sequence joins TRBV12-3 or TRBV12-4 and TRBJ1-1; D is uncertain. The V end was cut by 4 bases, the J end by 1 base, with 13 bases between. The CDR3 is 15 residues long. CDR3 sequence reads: CASSWPGEGNTEAFF. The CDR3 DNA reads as TGTGCCAGCAGTTGGCCGGGTGAGGGGAACACTGAAGCTTTCTTT.

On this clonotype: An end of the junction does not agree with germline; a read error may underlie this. This CDR3 reads CASSFGEGDTQYF. CDR3 coding DNA: TGTGCTAGCAGCTTCGGCGAGGGAGATACGCAGTATTTT. The chain recombines TRBV7-7 with TRBJ2-3; perhaps TRBD2 as D (5 bases). The germline V gene encodes CDR1 SSHAT and CDR2 FNYEAQ (reference sequence). This CDR3 comprises 13 residues.

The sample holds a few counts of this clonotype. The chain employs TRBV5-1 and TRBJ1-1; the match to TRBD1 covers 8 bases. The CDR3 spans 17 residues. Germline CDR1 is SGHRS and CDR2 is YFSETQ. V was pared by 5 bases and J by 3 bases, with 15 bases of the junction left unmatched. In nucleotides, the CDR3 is TGCGCCAGCAGACCAGGGGGCGATGACTATGGCTACACTGAAGCTTTCTTT. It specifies CASRPGGDDYGYTEAFF.

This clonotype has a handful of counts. The CDR3 nucleotides are TGCAGCGTTGCCGTTAGGTCTGGGAGCAATCAGCCCCAGCATTTT. This translates into CSVAVRSGSNQPQHF. The genes are TRBV29-1 and TRBJ1-5; D call uncertain. Germline V CDR1 and CDR2: SQVTM, ANQGSEA. The CDR3 spans 15 residues. V lost 4 bases to trimming and J lost 1 base, with 14 bases between them.